Listed below are T cell receptor beta chains from one sample, sequenced in a study of CD8 T cells in Susac syndrome. Via MiXCR, TCRdb re-called the immunoSEQ multiplex PCR reads, giving one row per CDR3 protein. The table has 150,000 to 200,000 distinct CDR3 sequences, around 94% seen once. The sequenced material came from CD4+ T cells from PBMCs. These receptors were obtained from a human donor in good health. CDR3s include the opening cysteine and the closing phenylalanine or tryptophan. The D gene is left open where the match is weak. Expanded clones are given a class, and other clones once, few, many or no size at all.

clone size	D gene	V gene	J gene	CDR3 DNA	CDR3 protein
.	TRBD1	TRBV15	TRBJ2-1	TGTGCCACCAGACGGGACAGGGGAGGCAATGAGCAGTTCTTC	CATRRDRGGNEQFF
once	TRBD2	TRBV3-1	TRBJ2-3	TGTGCCAGCAGCCAAGAAGGCCTAGCGGGGACCCCAGATACGCAGTATTTT	CASSQEGLAGTPDTQYF
.	.	TRBV12-3/TRBV12-4	TRBJ2-3	TGTGCCAGCAGGAACGTCGGCGATACGCAGTATTTT	CASRNVGDTQYF
.	.	TRBV24-1	TRBJ1-5	TGTGCCACCAGTGATGAGCAGGGACGGCCCCAGCATTTT	CATSDEQGRPQHF
.	.	TRBV29-1	TRBJ1-2	TGCAGCGTGGCCCGGACAGAAGGCTACACCTTC	CSVARTEGYTF
.	.	TRBV20-1	TRBJ1-1	TGCAGTGCTCTCATAATGAACACTGAAGCTTTCTTT	CSALIMNTEAFF
.	TRBD1	TRBV6-5	TRBJ1-2	TGTGCCAGCAGGACAGGGAGGCGTGGCTACACCTTC	CASRTGRRGYTF
.	TRBD2	TRBV10-3	TRBJ2-1	TGTGCCATCAGTGATAGCGGGGGTTCCTACAATGAGCAGTTCTTC	CAISDSGGSYNEQFF
.	TRBD2	TRBV5-1	TRBJ2-1	TGCGCCAGCACCGTACTAGCGGGGGACCGAAATGAGCAGTTCTTC	CASTVLAGDRNEQFF
.	.	TRBV3-1	TRBJ2-7	TGTGCCAGCAGCCAAGTAATGTGGCGGGGAGGACTAAAATCCTACGAGCAGTACTTC	CASSQVMWRGGLKSYEQYF
.	.	TRBV7-2	TRBJ2-5	TGTGCCAGCAGCACACAAAGGGGGGCGGTAGAGACCCAGTACTTC	CASSTQRGAVETQYF
once	.	TRBV7-2	TRBJ1-2	TGTGCCAGCAGCTTAGGCCCTCAATCGAATACCTACACCTTC	CASSLGPQSNTYTF
.	TRBD1	TRBV6-1	TRBJ2-1	TGTGCCAGCAGTGGCGCGACAGGGTTCAATGAGCAGTTCTTC	CASSGATGFNEQFF
.	TRBD2	TRBV4-3	TRBJ2-3	TGCGCCAGCAGCCAAGACTTCCGGGAGGACACAGATACGCAGTATTTT	CASSQDFREDTDTQYF
once	.	TRBV7-3	TRBJ2-5	TGTGCCAGCAGCCCAGGGGTATCGGAGACCCAGTACTTC	CASSPGVSETQYF
.	TRBD2	TRBV9	TRBJ2-7	TGTGCCAGCAGCGTTACAGCGGGGGCGGACGAGCAGTACTTC	CASSVTAGADEQYF
.	.	TRBV29-1	TRBJ2-5	TGCAGCGTTGGAGAGTACCAAGAGACCCAGTACTTC	CSVGEYQETQYF
.	TRBD1	TRBV3-1	TRBJ1-5	TGTGCCAGCGCCGACAGGGACGAGCAGCCCCAGCATTTT	CASADRDEQPQHF
.	.	TRBV29-1	TRBJ2-2	TGCAGCGCGCGCCGAGACAGGGAGGCCGGGGAGCTGTTTTTT	CSARRDREAGELFF
.	TRBD1	TRBV25-1	TRBJ2-7	TGTGCCAGCAGACAGGGGAGCTACGAGCAGTACTTC	CASRQGSYEQYF
.	.	TRBV6-2/TRBV6-3	TRBJ2-6	TGTGCCAGCGACAGTAGCCCTGGGGCCAACGTCCTGACTTTC	CASDSSPGANVLTF
once	.	TRBV29-1	TRBJ1-1	TGCAGCGCTACAGTGACGGCGGAAGGTGAAGCTTTCTTT	CSATVTAEGEAFF
.	.	TRBV3-1	TRBJ2-5	TGTGCCAGCAGGTACGACGCGACCAAAGAGACCCAGTACTTC	CASRYDATKETQYF
.	TRBD2	TRBV15	TRBJ2-7	TGTGCCACCAGCAGAACCCTAGGCGGGAGTTACGAGCAGTACTTC	CATSRTLGGSYEQYF
.	.	TRBV29-1	TRBJ2-3	TGCAGCGTTGAACAGGGGTCAGATACGCAGTATTTT	CSVEQGSDTQYF
.	.	TRBV15	TRBJ1-5	TGTGCCACCAGCAGAGCCCCGGCCTTGGATCAGCCCCAGCATTTT	CATSRAPALDQPQHF
once	.	TRBV3-1	TRBJ2-6	TGTGCCAGCAGCCAACGACCAGGGTCTGGGGCCAACGTCCTGACTTTC	CASSQRPGSGANVLTF
once	TRBD2	TRBV9	TRBJ2-7	TGTGCCAGCAGCCCGCGGACTAGCGGCTCCTACGAGCAGTACTTC	CASSPRTSGSYEQYF
.	.	TRBV20-1	TRBJ2-7	TGCAGTGCTAGAGATGCGGGAAGGGCCTCCTACGAGCAGTACTTC	CSARDAGRASYEQYF
.	TRBD1	TRBV29-1	TRBJ2-5	TGCAGCGCCCAGACAGGGGCCGGAGAGACCCAGTACTTC	CSAQTGAGETQYF
.	TRBD2	TRBV20-1	TRBJ2-7	TGCAGTGCTTCGGCGACTAGCGGGGGGCCCATTTACTACTTC	CSASATSGGPIYYF